These T cell receptor beta chains were read from a single sample in a study of shared clonotypes between healthy human individuals. Using immunoSEQ multiplex PCR, the repertoire was profiled, and TCRdb retains in-frame clones only, with some absent. The sample records roughly 2.5 million clones, over 85% being singletons. Sequences were obtained from naive CD4+ T cells sorted from blood. All receptors derive from a man younger than 30 in good health. Each CDR3 is given with its conserved first and last residue. The order of the fields is J gene, clone size, D gene, V gene, CDR3 DNA, CDR3 protein. The D gene is left open where the match is weak. Not all rows give a size; the values are once, few, many and, for expanded clones, a class.

TRBJ2-1 . TRBD1 TRBV19 TGTGCCAGTAGTCCGCGGACAGGGGGGAAGGTCTTC CASSPRTGGKVF
TRBJ2-1 . TRBD2 TRBV5-1 TGCGCCAGCAGCTCGCGGACTAGCGGGGGGATGCATGAGCAGTTCTTC CASSSRTSGGMHEQFF
TRBJ2-5 . TRBD2 TRBV6-1 TGTGCCAGCAGTGATTGGACTAGTTTCCACCCGTACTTC CASSDWTSFHPYF
TRBJ2-7 once . TRBV27 TGTGCCAGCAGAGTAGCCTTAAGGTCTAGCTCCTACGAGCAGTACTTC CASRVALRSSSYEQYF
TRBJ2-7 . . TRBV27 TGTGCCAGCGGTAGATTGGGCGCGGAGTACGAGCAGTACTTC CASGRLGAEYEQYF
TRBJ2-7 . TRBD2 TRBV7-6 TGTGCCAGCAGCTCCGAGGAAGCGGGGGCCAAGTACTTC CASSSEEAGAKYF
TRBJ1-4 . . TRBV28 TGTGCCAGCAGTTTAGAGCGGGAAAAACTGTTTTTT CASSLEREKLFF
TRBJ1-2 . TRBD1 TRBV2 TGTGCCAGCAGTGCCCGACAGGGAGGTGGCTACACCTTC CASSARQGGGYTF
TRBJ2-3 . . TRBV2 TGTGCCAGCAAAGCCCTAAGGGATACGCAGTATTTT CASKALRDTQYF
TRBJ2-5 . . TRBV18 TGTGCCAGCTCACTTTACCAAGAGACCCAGTACTTC CASSLYQETQYF
TRBJ2-5 . . TRBV7-2 TGTGCCAGCAGCTTTGGGGGGCGGGGAGAGACCCAGTACTTC CASSFGGRGETQYF
TRBJ2-7 few TRBD2 TRBV27 TGTGCCAGCAGTGCGGCCTTGGGGGGGTACTACGAGCAGTACTTC CASSAALGGYYEQYF
TRBJ1-5 . . TRBV19 TGTGCCAGTAGTATTGGGGGAGCGGGGAATCAGCCCCAGCATTTT CASSIGGAGNQPQHF
TRBJ1-6 . . TRBV6-5 TGTGCCAGCAGTTACGGGGGGACGGGTGATTCACCCCTCCACTTT CASSYGGTGDSPLHF
TRBJ2-4 . . TRBV2 TGTGCCAGCAGTCAGGAGGGTACCGCCAAAAACATTCAGTACTTC CASSQEGTAKNIQYF
TRBJ1-5 once . TRBV6-1 TGTGCCAGCCGCCGGACCGGGGCGGATGGGCCCCAGCATTTT CASRRTGADGPQHF
TRBJ1-6 once . TRBV10-1 TGCGCCAGCAGTCCTGGGTTTCGCTCACCCCTCCACTTT CASSPGFRSPLHF
TRBJ2-1 . TRBD1 TRBV18 TGTGCCAGCTCACCGGGACAGGGACAATTCTTC CASSPGQGQFF
TRBJ2-1 . TRBD2 TRBV6-1 TGTGCCAGCAGCAAACCGGGACTAGCGGGGTTCTTC CASSKPGLAGFF
TRBJ2-1 few TRBD2 TRBV11-2 TGTGCCAGCAGCGGCATTCGGACTAGCGGGAGTTGGTTCTTC CASSGIRTSGSWFF
TRBJ1-3 . TRBD1 TRBV11-2 TGTGCCAGCAGCTTAACGGGACAGGGAAACACCATATATTTT CASSLTGQGNTIYF
TRBJ2-5 . TRBD2 TRBV4-2 TGTGCCAGCAGCCAAGCCCCAGCGGGAGTTCAAGAGACCCAGTACTTC CASSQAPAGVQETQYF
TRBJ1-1 . TRBD1 TRBV30 TGTGCCTGGAGTGTGGGGACAGGGTGGGCTGAAGCTTTCTTT CAWSVGTGWAEAFF
TRBJ1-5 . . TRBV4-3 TGCGCCAGCAGCCAAGACAGGGAACATCAGCCCCAGCATTTT CASSQDREHQPQHF
TRBJ1-1 . TRBD1 TRBV5-1 TGCGCCAGCAGCTGGGGGGACAGATTGAACACTGAAGCTTTCTTT CASSWGDRLNTEAFF
TRBJ2-2 . TRBD2 TRBV5-1 TGCGCCAGCAGCCGCTTGACTAGCGGAGGTGGCACCGGGGAGCTGTTTTTT CASSRLTSGGGTGELFF
TRBJ1-3 . . TRBV30 TGTGCCTGGAGTGTCCCTGGGGGGGGCGGAAACACCATATATTTT CAWSVPGGGGNTIYF
TRBJ2-3 . . TRBV5-1 TGCGCCAGCAGCTTGCTGCAGGGCTGGAGCACAGATACGCAGTATTTT CASSLLQGWSTDTQYF
TRBJ1-4 . . TRBV6-1 TGTGCCAGCAGTGTAGGGAATGGGGCCGCTAATGAAAAACTGTTTTTT CASSVGNGAANEKLFF
TRBJ2-3 . . TRBV6-5 TGTGCCAGCAGCCTCAGGCAGGGGCGGGCAGATACGCAGTATTTT CASSLRQGRADTQYF
TRBJ2-5 once TRBD2 TRBV9 TGTGCCAGCAGCGTAGGAGTCCTAGCGGGTACTTCGGTGGAGACCCAGTACTTC CASSVGVLAGTSVETQYF
TRBJ1-2 . TRBD1 TRBV27 TGTGCCAGCAGCGGACAGGGGGCCGGCTACACCTTC CASSGQGAGYTF
TRBJ2-5 . TRBD1 TRBV2 TGTGCCAGCATGGGGGACAGGGGCCCTGGGGAGACCCAGTACTTC CASMGDRGPGETQYF
TRBJ2-1 . . TRBV4-3 TGCGCCAGCAGCCAAGTATTCAGCGGGCTGTCCTACAATGAGCAGTTCTTC CASSQVFSGLSYNEQFF
TRBJ1-6 . . TRBV5-4 TGTGCCAGCAGCTTGGAAGGTGGGGGATCACCCCTCCACTTT CASSLEGGGSPLHF
TRBJ2-3 . TRBD1 TRBV7-2 TGTGCCAGCAGCTTAGCGCGAAGAGGGACAGGGACAGATACGCAGTATTTT CASSLARRGTGTDTQYF
TRBJ2-7 . . TRBV7-2 TGTGCCAGCACCTCTTGGGGCGGGACCTACGAGCAGTACTTC CASTSWGGTYEQYF
TRBJ2-2 . . TRBV5-1 TGCGCCAGCAGCTTGGATGGACTCCAAACCGGGGAGCTGTTTTTT CASSLDGLQTGELFF
TRBJ2-2 . . TRBV11-1 TGTGCCAGCAGCCACAAGGGCAGGGTTCGACCCGGGGAGCTGTTTTTT CASSHKGRVRPGELFF
TRBJ2-2 . . TRBV5-4 TGTGCCAGCAGGACCGGAGGGGCGGTGGCCGGGGAGCTGTTTTTT CASRTGGAVAGELFF
TRBJ2-1 . . TRBV5-1 TGCGCCAGCAGCGGGACATCCAGGGGGGCCTACAATGAGCAGTTCTTC CASSGTSRGAYNEQFF
TRBJ2-7 . . TRBV20-1 TGCAGTGCTAGAGATATAATCGAGCAGTACTTC CSARDIIEQYF
TRBJ1-2 . . TRBV2 TGTGCCAGCAGCCTTCAGGGTTACTATGGCTACACCTTC CASSLQGYYGYTF
TRBJ2-5 . TRBD2 TRBV5-6 TGTGCCAGCAGCTTGGGAACCTGGGGGGGAAAACAAGAGACCCAGTACTTC CASSLGTWGGKQETQYF
TRBJ2-3 . TRBD2 TRBV9 TGTGCCAGCAGCGTAGAGGCTAGCGGGGGGGCCAGGACAGATACGCAGTATTTT CASSVEASGGARTDTQYF
TRBJ1-6 . TRBD1 TRBV29-1 TGCAGCGTTGAAGGGACAGGGAAAAAAATTTCACCCCTCCACTTT CSVEGTGKKISPLHF
TRBJ2-1 few TRBD2 TRBV7-9 TGTGCCAGCAGCCCCGGGACTAGCGGGAACAATGAGCAGTTCTTC CASSPGTSGNNEQFF
TRBJ2-3 . . TRBV6-6 TGTGCCAGCAGTTACTCAGGGACGAATACGCAGTATTTT CASSYSGTNTQYF
TRBJ1-2 . . TRBV2 TGTGCCAGCAGTGTCGGGGGTGGTGGCTACACCTTC CASSVGGGGYTF
TRBJ1-1 once TRBD1 TRBV10-3 TGTGCCATCAGGGACAGGGAGGACACTGAAGCTTTCTTT CAIRDREDTEAFF
TRBJ1-1 . TRBD1 TRBV6-5 TGTGCCAGCATCTCGACCACAGGGGCCACTGAAGCTTTCTTT CASISTTGATEAFF